This is a list of T cell receptor beta chains from one sample in a study of CD8+ T cells in alopecia areata. Using immunoSEQ multiplex PCR, the repertoire was profiled, and TCRdb retains in-frame clones only, with some absent. Of about 74,000 clones listed, around 30% are singletons. Specimen: CD8+ T cells sorted from blood, collected at week 4, from a patient treated with tofacitinib. These TCRs come from a human donor with alopecia areata. CDR3s leave out the opening cysteine and the closing phenylalanine or tryptophan. Fields, in order: V gene, CDR3 protein.

TRBV5-4	ASSLGTEAF
TRBV7-9	ASSYAPWAGLSTDTQY
TRBV7-2	ASSTRDLWGPEVDEQF
TRBV19	ASSISGTPNEQF
TRBV6-5	ASSVQANYGYT
TRBV30	AWRAPGQLNPYNEQF
TRBV29-1	SVEGLTSGTWNEQF
TRBV27	ASGTSTNEKLF
TRBV29-1	SVPGPARSEQY
TRBV11-2	ASSSTQRREETQY
TRBV19	ASSIELAGWANEQF
TRBV29-1	SVVGNRGLYEQY
TRBV9	ASSVVPIGPSGNNEQF
TRBV7-9	ASSSPDRQETQY
TRBV29-1	SVVGTDNTGELF